This T cell receptor (beta chain) was sequenced in a study of blood T cell repertoires in COVID-19. Looking at the study overall: Researchers got acute and convalescent COVID-19 samples from the United States, Italy and Spain. The cDNA or gDNA used as material had been derived from T cells, B-cell-depleted T cells, or PBMCs.

Germline V gene lookup returns CDR1 MDHEN and CDR2 SYDVKM. V dropped 6 bases and J dropped 6; count of bases not matched to a gene: 6. The CDR3 is 15 residues long. Method: immunoSEQ multiplex PCR; TCRdb's copy keeps in-frame clones and lacks some. The data show 270,000 or so clones, under 90% seen once. The sequence was obtained from a human donor in a cohort sampled during active COVID-19. V is TRBV28 and J is TRBJ2-2; 11 nucleotides match TRBD1. Specimen: peripheral blood. The CDR3 DNA sequence: TGTGCCAGCAGCCAAAGGGACAGGGGGGCCGGGGAGCTGTTTTTT. This sequence encodes CASSQRDRGAGELFF.